The 8 T cell receptor beta chains presented below share a single source sample, sequenced in a study of cytomegalovirus exposure and HLA in healthy donors. Researchers ran the PCR with 60 Vbeta and 13 Jbeta primers. The method was immunoSEQ multiplex PCR; TCRdb's version includes in-frame clones alone and lacks a portion of them. The table shows under 150,000 clones, with roughly four fifths occurring only once. Sequencing was done on a sample of PBMCs. The receptors stem from a female donor in good health and CMV-seropositive.

The genes are TRBV5-1 and TRBJ2-3; 7 bases align to TRBD2. V was pared by 4 bases and J by 3 bases, with 8 bases of the junction left unmatched. The CDR3 contains 15 residues. Germline V gives CDR1 SGHRS, CDR2 YFSETQ. The DNA for the CDR3 is TGCGCCAGCAGCCCGGGGGGAACCCTTACAGATACGCAGTATTTT. Amino acid sequence: CASSPGGTLTDTQYF.

This clone has just one count. This chain links TRBV6-6 with TRBJ1-1, with a possible D match to TRBD1 (5 bases). The CDR3 is made up of 13 amino acids. Germline lookup yields CDR1 MNHNY and CDR2 SVGAGI (reference sequence). V was trimmed by 6 bases and J by 5 bases, leaving 13 bases between them. CDR3 loop: CASRKGKGTEAFF. CDR3 nucleotide sequence: TGTGCCAGCAGAAAGGGGAAAGGGACTGAAGCTTTCTTT.

The rearrangement joins TRBV6-5 to TRBJ1-1; D possibly corresponds to TRBD1 (5 bases). The CDR3 has 16 residues. Trimming took off 0 bases at V and 1 base at J, with 12 bases between the two ends. The germline V gene encodes CDR1 MNHEY and CDR2 SVGAGI. The CDR3 loop reads CASSYSFWGSNTEAFF. The CDR3 nucleotides are TGTGCCAGCAGTTACTCTTTTTGGGGCTCGAACACTGAAGCTTTCTTT.

The chain employs TRBV7-3 and TRBJ2-1, with 7 bases that match TRBD2. This CDR3 comprises 12 residues. J gave up 7 bases and V 4 bases, and 1 base lay outside the gene matches. Germline lookup yields CDR1 SGHTA and CDR2 FQGTGA. The CDR3 DNA reads as TGTGCCAGCAGCTGGGGGGGAAATGAGCAGTTCTTC. Translation gives CASSWGGNEQFF.

The chain couples TRBV28 to TRBJ1-1; TRBD1 is a possible D gene (5 bases). Germline CDR1 reads MDHEN; CDR2 reads SYDVKM. The CDR3 consists of 14 residues. Trimming removed 3 bases at V and 4 bases at J, with 12 bases between. The CDR3 region is CASSLGMGGTEAFF. The DNA of the CDR3 is TGTGCCAGCAGTTTGGGTATGGGGGGCACTGAAGCTTTCTTT.

The rearrangement links TRBV5-1 to TRBJ2-3, with D possibly matching TRBD1 (6 bases). The CDR3 loop spans 14 amino acids. V lost 0 bases to trimming and J lost 4 bases, with 9 bases between them. The germline CDR1 and CDR2 sequences are SGHRS and YFSETQ. CDR3 in DNA: TGCGCCAGCAGCTTGGGGGGGCGGTCAGATACGCAGTATTTT. It yields the protein CASSLGGRSDTQYF. The entire variable domain, with the rest obtained from reference TRBV5-1 and TRBJ2-3, is as follows: KAGVTQTPRYLIKTRGQQVTLSCSPISGHRSVSWYQQTPGQGLQFLFEYFSETQRNKGNFPGRFSGRQFSNSRSEMNVSTLELGDSALYLCASSLGGRSDTQYFGPGTRLTVL.

V usage is TRBV25-1 and J usage is TRBJ2-7; 9 bases line up with TRBD1. The CDR3 has 17 residues. The trim removed 4 bases at V and 0 bases at J, leaving 10 bases unmatched. Germline V gene sequence: CDR1 MGHDK, CDR2 SYGVNS. Here the CDR3 DNA reads TGTGCCAGCAGTGTACCGGGACAGGGCTCCTCCTCCTACGAGCAGTACTTC. Translation: CASSVPGQGSSSYEQYF.

The chain recombines TRBV28 with TRBJ2-5; D unresolved. Per the germline V gene, CDR1 is MDHEN and CDR2 is SYDVKM. This CDR3 contains 12 residues. V was pared by 4 bases and J by 3 bases, with 6 bases between. The CDR3 loop is CASSSVEETQYF. CDR3 nucleotide sequence: TGTGCCAGCAGTTCGGTGGAAGAGACCCAGTACTTC. Combining the CDR3 with reference TRBV28 and TRBJ2-5 gives the whole variable domain DVKVTQSSRYLVKRTGEKVFLECVQDMDHENMFWYRQDPGLGLRLIYFSYDVKMKEKGDIPEGYSVSREKKERFSLILESASTNQTSMYLCASSSVEETQYFGPGTRLLVL.